The rows below give T cell receptor beta chains drawn from one sample of a study of blood T cells in healthy people across ages. TCRdb fed the 5' RACE reads into MiXCR, producing one record per CDR3 protein. The table lists fewer than 1,000,000 distinct CDR3 sequences, about 46% of them singletons. The sequenced sample was blood. All receptors come from a man at least 80 years old in good health. The CDR3 runs from the conserved cysteine through the conserved F or W. The D gene is left open where the match is weak. A clone size is listed for some rows: how often the clone was seen (once, few, many), or a class if it is expanded.

V gene	D gene	CDR3 length	J gene	clone size	CDR3 protein	CDR3 DNA
TRBV5-1	TRBD1	15	TRBJ2-5	.	CASSSSTGGRETQYF	TGTGCCAGCAGTTCCTCGACAGGGGGCAGAGAGACCCAGTACTTC
TRBV10-2	TRBD1	15	TRBJ1-5	once	CASNRTGNSNQPQHF	TGCGCCAGCAACCGGACAGGGAATAGCAATCAGCCCCAGCATTTT
TRBV7-7	.	16	TRBJ2-1	.	CASSPLSVGTYNEQFF	TGTGCCAGCAGCCCCCTCAGCGTAGGAACCTACAATGAGCAGTTCTTC
TRBV15	TRBD2	17	TRBJ2-5	few	CATSRDRASGRGETQYF	TGTGCCACCAGCAGAGATAGGGCTAGCGGGAGAGGAGAGACCCAGTACTTC
TRBV5-1	.	14	TRBJ2-1	medium-sized	CASSLSQADNEQFF	TGCGCCAGCAGCTTGTCACAGGCCGACAATGAGCAGTTCTTC
TRBV6-1	TRBD2	15	TRBJ2-1	.	CASSSSVAGYNEQFF	TGTGCCAGCAGTTCCTCCGTAGCGGGATACAATGAGCAGTTCTTC
TRBV2	.	12	TRBJ2-5	.	CASIWEKETQYF	TGTGCCAGCATTTGGGAAAAAGAGACCCAGTACTTC
TRBV5-1	TRBD1	13	TRBJ2-5	.	CASSGGQGETQYF	TGCGCCAGCAGCGGGGGACAGGGGGAGACCCAGTACTTC
TRBV6-6	.	15	TRBJ2-3	.	CASSYLGGVTDTQYF	TGTGCCAGCAGTTACTTAGGGGGAGTTACAGATACGCAGTATTTT
TRBV11-1	.	16	TRBJ2-7	.	CASSPTRATWLNEQYF	TGTGCCAGCAGCCCTACGCGAGCTACTTGGTTGAACGAGCAGTACTTC
TRBV21-1	.	17	TRBJ2-3	.	CASSKRGLAGGRDTQYF	TGTGCCAGCAGCAAGCGGGGACTAGCGGGAGGGCGGGATACGCAGTATTTT
TRBV6-1	TRBD2	17	TRBJ2-3	.	CASRSPGLALLDDTQYF	TGTGCCAGCAGATCACCGGGACTAGCTCTACTTGACGATACGCAGTATTTT
TRBV30	.	13	TRBJ1-5	few	CAWRKESNQPQHF	TGTGCCTGGAGAAAAGAGAGCAATCAGCCCCAGCATTTT
TRBV4-2	TRBD1	15	TRBJ2-7	.	CASSQPGTGSYEQYF	TGTGCCAGCAGCCAACCCGGGACAGGGTCCTACGAGCAGTACTTC
TRBV12-3/TRBV12-4	.	12	TRBJ2-7	many	CASSFQNREQYF	TGTGCCAGCAGTTTCCAGAATCGCGAGCAGTACTTC
TRBV4-3	.	20	TRBJ2-4	many	CASSQDPPGTSGLAKNIQYF	TGCGCCAGCAGCCAAGATCCCCCAGGTACAAGCGGTCTAGCCAAAAACATTCAGTACTTC
TRBV2	TRBD2	16	TRBJ2-6	.	CASSRDYPSGANVLTF	TGTGCCAGCAGCCGGGACTATCCCTCTGGGGCCAACGTCCTGACTTTC
TRBV27	.	14	TRBJ1-6	.	CASGPNRKNSPPHF	TGTGCCAGCGGCCCTAATCGTAAGAATTCACCCCCCCACTTT
TRBV6-2/TRBV6-3	.	15	TRBJ2-5	.	CASSLRDTFQETQYF	TGTGCCAGCAGTTTGCGGGACACCTTCCAAGAGACCCAGTACTTC
TRBV7-9	TRBD2	16	TRBJ2-3	few	CASSLVAGVSTDTQYF	TGTGCCAGCAGCTTGGTAGCGGGAGTTAGCACAGATACGCAGTATTTT
TRBV29-1	.	13	TRBJ2-2	.	CSVGGGTTGELFF	TGCAGCGTTGGGGGCGGTACCACCGGGGAGCTGTTTTTT
TRBV9	.	17	TRBJ2-7	.	CASSVATGETGEDEQYF	TGTGCCAGCAGCGTAGCTACGGGGGAGACAGGTGAGGACGAGCAGTACTTC
TRBV6-1	.	15	TRBJ2-6	.	CASSERPGSASVLTF	TGTGCCAGCAGTGAAAGGCCAGGGAGCGCATCCGTCCTGACTTTC
TRBV10-3	TRBD1	15	TRBJ1-6	few	CAISVDGTDNSPLHF	TGTGCCATCAGCGTAGACGGGACAGACAATTCACCCCTCCACTTT
TRBV28	.	16	TRBJ2-7	once	CASRGGTDRRFYEQYF	TGTGCCAGCAGGGGAGGGACGGACAGGCGTTTCTACGAGCAGTACTTC
TRBV29-1	.	14	TRBJ2-3	once	CSASGEWDTDTQYF	TGCAGCGCCTCAGGGGAGTGGGACACAGATACGCAGTATTTT
TRBV12-3/TRBV12-4	TRBD1	14	TRBJ2-3	.	CASRSGTVTDTQYF	TGTGCCAGCAGGTCCGGGACAGTCACAGATACGCAGTATTTT
TRBV5-1	.	15	TRBJ2-5	many	CASSLEPGERETQYF	TGCGCCAGCAGCCTGGAACCAGGGGAGAGGGAGACCCAGTACTTC
TRBV7-9	TRBD1	12	TRBJ1-5	few	CASSLEGALQHF	TGTGCCAGCAGCTTAGAGGGGGCTCTTCAGCATTTT
TRBV12-3/TRBV12-4	.	14	TRBJ2-7	few	CASTQGWDGNEQYF	TGTGCCAGCACCCAAGGGTGGGACGGGAACGAGCAGTACTTC
TRBV12-3/TRBV12-4	.	15	TRBJ2-3	few	CASTPKGRLSDTQYF	TGTGCCAGCACCCCGAAGGGACGGCTCTCAGATACGCAGTATTTT
TRBV27	.	15	TRBJ2-4	.	CASSLSPGVGNIQYF	TGTGCCAGCAGTTTGAGTCCTGGGGTGGGGAACATTCAGTACTTC
TRBV24-1	.	12	TRBJ1-5	few	CATSARNQPQHF	TGTGCCACCAGTGCAAGGAATCAGCCCCAGCATTTT